This passage covers 30 T cell receptor beta chains from one sample sequenced in a study of PD-L1 blockade in urothelial cancer (dated by TCRdb to the late 2010s). To prepare the library, the immunoSEQ multiplex PCR assay was applied. Not all clones reach the TCRdb copy of this immuneACCESS table, which keeps in-frame sequences only. Checked studies attribute under half of the gap to unresolved V genes and leave the rest unexplained. The table for this sample lists about 51,000 clones; around 90% of them were counted only once. Of the sample, roughly 2.5% is held by the ten largest clones. This sample's time point label indicates: peripheral blood 6 weeks after treatment start. Sequencing used PBMCs, obtained around atezolizumab (anti-PD-L1) treatment. The receptor source for this set is a man aged 55 to 70 with urothelial cancer.

The chain recombines TRBV10-3 with TRBJ1-6; D possibly corresponds to TRBD1 (6 bases). The CDR3 covers 19 residues. The V gene's germline CDR1 is ENHRY and CDR2 SYGVKD. V shed 3 bases and J shed 6 bases, with 24 bases lying between them. The CDR3 DNA is TGTGCCATCAGTGATCCTCAGGGGTTAATCGACCCTTTTAATTCACCCCTCCACTTT. It yields the protein CAISDPQGLIDPFNSPLHF.

This sequence joins TRBV28 and TRBJ2-1; 11 nucleotides line up with TRBD1. The CDR3 has 12 amino acids. Germline CDR1 and CDR2: MDHEN and SYDVKM. Germline trimming cut 7 bases from V and 12 bases from J; bases unmatched to any gene: 5. As DNA, the CDR3 is TGTGCCAGCACCGGGACAGGGGGAACGCAGTTCTTC. It translates to CASTGTGGTQFF.

V and J are TRBV9 and TRBJ2-5, with 10 bases that match TRBD1. CDR3 length: 14 amino acids. Germline V gives CDR1 SGDLS, CDR2 YYNGEE. Trimming at V came to 3 bases and at J to 3 bases, leaving 2 bases not matched to a gene. The CDR3 loop is CASSGGQGKETQYF. The CDR3 coding sequence is TGTGCCAGCAGCGGGGGACAGGGGAAAGAGACCCAGTACTTC.

V gene TRBV10-1 combines with J gene TRBJ2-7; 10 bases map to TRBD2. Germline V CDR1 and CDR2: WNHNN, SYGVQD (reference sequence). V shed 6 bases, J shed 2 bases, and the junction held 7 bases outside the gene matches. This CDR3 is 15 amino acids long. The CDR3 coding sequence is TGCGCCAGCAGCCCCTCTAGCGGGGGCCCCTACGAGCAGTACTTC. Translated: CASSPSSGGPYEQYF.

The V call is TRBV27, the J call TRBJ2-5; tentative D call: TRBD1 (6 bases). Germline loops: CDR1 MNHEY, CDR2 SMNVEV (reference sequence). The CDR3 is 14 residues long. Trimming left V 0 bases short and J 5 bases short, with 10 bases between. The CDR3 sequence: CASSLSGARETQYF. DNA of the CDR3: TGTGCCAGCAGTTTATCGGGGGCCAGGGAGACCCAGTACTTC.

The rearrangement uses TRBV30 and TRBJ2-7; 7 nucleotides match TRBD2. Germline V lookup: CDR1 GTSNPN, CDR2 SVGIG (reference sequence). The V segment lost 2 bases and the J segment 0 bases; nucleotides outside the gene matches: 4. CDR3 length: 14 amino acids. CDR3 nucleotides: TGTGCCTGGAGTCTGGGGGGGAGCTCCTACGAGCAGTACTTC. Translation: CAWSLGGSSYEQYF.

The chain couples TRBV18 to TRBJ2-2; 10 bases agree with TRBD2. This CDR3 comprises 16 residues. Germline CDR1 reads KGHSH; CDR2 reads LQKENI. V gave up 3 bases and J gave up 7 bases; unmatched junction bases: 8. CDR3 DNA sequence: TGTGCCAGCTCACCCTCGAGCGGGGGGGCCTTCGGGGAGCTGTTTTTT. Translated: CASSPSSGGAFGELFF.

This chain uses TRBV18 with TRBJ2-1, with 14 positions matching TRBD2. Trimming removed 6 bases from V and 5 bases from J; junction bases left unmatched: 6. The V gene's germline CDR1 is KGHSH and CDR2 LQKENI. The CDR3 runs to 16 residues. CDR3 bases: TGTGCCAGCTCGAGACTAGCGGGGGGGCCTCACAATGAGCAGTTCTTC. Protein: CASSRLAGGPHNEQFF.

The J gene is TRBJ1-2, the V gene TRBV7-2, with D unclear. The CDR3 runs 15 residues. Trimming took 1 base from V and 3 from J, leaving 12 bases between them. The germline V gene encodes CDR1 SGHTA and CDR2 FQGNSA. Written as DNA, the CDR3 is TGTGCCAGCAGCTTAGACAGCTTTACCTACTATGGCTACACCTTC. Residues: CASSLDSFTYYGYTF.

The chain couples TRBV2 to TRBJ2-5; TRBD2 agrees at 16 bases. Looked up from germline, CDR1 is SNHLY and CDR2 is FYNNEI. The CDR3 is 18 residues long. Trimming cost V 7 bases and J 0 bases; bases outside gene matches: 8. The CDR3 spells CASMYMGLAGGYQETQYF. In DNA form, the CDR3 reads TGTGCCAGCATGTATATGGGACTAGCGGGGGGGTACCAAGAGACCCAGTACTTC.

This chain links TRBV7-2 with TRBJ1-1; D possibly corresponds to TRBD1 (5 bases). V lost 1 base, J lost 5 bases, and 14 bases lay in between. The CDR3 spans 15 residues. CDR1 SGHTA and CDR2 FQGNSA come from the germline V gene. CDR3 residues: CASSLGYAGRTEAFF. As DNA, the CDR3 is TGTGCCAGCAGCTTAGGTTACGCAGGGCGGACTGAAGCTTTCTTT.

The rearrangement joins TRBV30 to TRBJ1-1, with 7 nucleotides matching TRBD1. Germline V gives CDR1 GTSNPN, CDR2 SVGIG (reference sequence). The J segment lost 0 bases and the V segment lost 3 bases, leaving 7 bases of the junction unmatched. The CDR3 totals 15 residues. CDR3 in amino acids: CAWRNTGALNTEAFF. DNA for the CDR3: TGTGCCTGGAGGAACACAGGGGCACTGAACACTGAAGCTTTCTTT. The variable domain in full, with the rest retrieved from reference TRBV30 and TRBJ1-1, is SQTIHQWPATLVQPVGSPLSLECTVEGTSNPNLYWYRQAAGRGLQLLFYSVGIGQISSEVPQNLSASRPQDRQFILSSKKLLLSDSGFYLCAWRNTGALNTEAFFGQGTRLTVV.

V gene TRBV5-6 combines with J gene TRBJ1-1; D gene unclear. The germline gives CDR1 SGHDT, CDR2 YYEEEE. The CDR3 has 13 residues. Between the trimmed V and J ends, which lost 0 bases and 5 bases, there was a span of 8 bases. The CDR3 sequence: CASSLDRTTEAFF. The DNA of the CDR3 is TGTGCCAGCAGCTTGGACCGAACAACTGAAGCTTTCTTT.

This sequence joins TRBV7-2 and TRBJ2-4; D gene ambiguous. Trimming removed 4 bases from V and 0 bases from J, with 19 bases in between. Germline CDR1 and CDR2: SGHTA and FQGNSA. CDR3 length equals 18 residues. CDR3 sequence: CASSSRIDNTLAKNIQYF. DNA of the CDR3: TGTGCCAGCAGCTCCCGAATCGACAATACCCTAGCCAAAAACATTCAGTACTTC.

This clone was picked up one time. The chain couples TRBV19 to TRBJ2-7; 7 bases are shared with TRBD2. The CDR3 runs 14 residues. J lost 2 bases, V lost 2 bases, and 3 bases had no gene match. Per germline, CDR1 LNHDA and CDR2 SQIVND (reference sequence). CDR3 amino acids: CASSISLAAYEQYF. CDR3 coding DNA: TGTGCCAGTAGTATAAGTCTAGCGGCCTACGAGCAGTACTTC.

This clone was observed a single time. This chain joins TRBV4-3 and TRBJ2-6; D gene uncertain. Germline V gene sequence: CDR1 LGHNA, CDR2 YSLEER. V was shortened by 5 bases and J by 4 bases, with 12 bases between the two germline ends. The CDR3 is made up of 15 amino acids. This CDR3 reads CASSYLAFGANVLTF. The CDR3 DNA follows: TGCGCCAGCAGCTATCTTGCGTTCGGGGCCAACGTCCTGACTTTC.

CDR3 in amino acids: CASSPRGGGLSETQYF. The CDR3 nucleotides are TGTGCCAGCAGCCCCCGGGGGGGCGGACTATCAGAGACCCAGTACTTC. The V gene is TRBV11-3, the J gene TRBJ2-5; TRBD2 aligns across 8 bases. V was clipped by 5 bases and J by 4 bases; unmatched bases: 12. This CDR3 spans 16 amino acids. Germline V gene data show CDR1 as SGHNT and CDR2 as YENEEA.

The V gene is TRBV5-4, the J gene TRBJ2-6; 11 bases align to TRBD1. V was clipped by 4 bases and J by 2 bases; unmatched bases: 8. CDR3 length: 18 residues. Germline CDR1 SGHNT, CDR2 YYREEE (reference sequence). The CDR3 protein is CASSKGQGEFTGANVLTF. For the CDR3, the DNA is TGTGCCAGCAGCAAGGGACAGGGGGAGTTCACTGGGGCCAACGTCCTGACTTTC.

The rearrangement links TRBV5-1 to TRBJ2-2; possibly TRBD2 for D (6 bases). Germline V CDR1 and CDR2: SGHRS, YFSETQ. The CDR3 spans 14 residues. V lost 9 bases and J lost 2, with 14 bases in between. CDR3 sequence (DNA): TGCGCCACACAGGCGGGGCATAACACCGGGGAGCTGTTTTTT. Its protein is CATQAGHNTGELFF.

The rearrangement joins TRBV9 to TRBJ2-6; D remains unclear. V dropped 0 bases and J dropped 1 base, with 8 bases sitting between them. Germline loops: CDR1 SGDLS, CDR2 YYNGEE. The CDR3 has 16 amino acids. In nucleotides, the CDR3 is TGTGCCAGCAGCGTAGTAAGCCCTTCTGGGGCCAACGTCCTGACTTTC. Translation: CASSVVSPSGANVLTF.

The count of this clone is one. J is TRBJ2-2 and V is TRBV5-1, with TRBD2 matching over 7 bases. V shed 0 bases and J 7 bases; nucleotides not matched to a gene: 0. CDR1 and CDR2 (germline): SGHRS, YFSETQ. The CDR3 length is 13 residues. CDR3 amino acids: CASSLGGSGELFF. The CDR3 DNA is TGCGCCAGCAGCTTGGGCGGGAGCGGGGAGCTGTTTTTT.

V and J are TRBV7-8 and TRBJ1-5; no definite D call. The length of the CDR3 is 14 residues. Germline lookup yields CDR1 SGHVS and CDR2 FQNEAQ. Trimming left V 5 bases short and J 4 bases short, with 12 bases between. This chain's CDR3 is CASSARGANQPQHF. For the CDR3, the DNA is TGTGCCAGCAGCGCCAGAGGTGCAAATCAGCCCCAGCATTTT.

This clone appeared once. The chain links TRBV5-6 to TRBJ2-2; 9 bases match TRBD1. V gave up 5 bases and J gave up 4 bases; unmatched junction bases: 15. Germline values: CDR1 SGHDT, CDR2 YYEEEE. The length of the CDR3 is 18 residues. The CDR3 loop reads CASSHLALGTGTTGELFF. Written as DNA, the CDR3 is TGTGCCAGCAGTCACCTGGCCCTCGGGACAGGGACCACCGGGGAGCTGTTTTTT.

The chain combines TRBV6-1 with TRBJ1-5, with D unclear. V shed 0 bases and J shed 10 bases, with 10 bases lying between them. CDR1 and CDR2 (germline): MNHNS, SASEGT. This CDR3 contains 13 residues. The CDR3 region has the DNA TGTGCCAGCAGTGAAGCGCGGAGGGTTCCCCAGCATTTT. It codes for CASSEARRVPQHF.

This clone appeared once. The V gene is TRBV28, the J gene TRBJ1-5; no clear D gene. V lost 6 bases to trimming and J lost 4 bases, with 10 bases between them. Germline CDR1 and CDR2: MDHEN and SYDVKM. CDR3 length equals 13 residues. The CDR3 protein is CASRSGWNQPQHF. The CDR3 bases are TGTGCCAGCAGAAGCGGATGGAATCAGCCCCAGCATTTT.

The V call is TRBV21-1, the J call TRBJ1-4; TRBD1 reflects the table's D call only, with no check against the DNA. TRBV21-1 is marked as a pseudogene. The CDR3 is made up of 21 amino acids. CDR3 residues: CASSKEGDRGRDLATNEKLFF. The CDR3 DNA follows: TGTGCCAGCAGCAAAGAGGGAGACAGGGGGCGCGATCTGGCAACTAATGAAAAACTGTTTTTT.

The genes are TRBV6-1 and TRBJ2-7; D perhaps matches TRBD1 (5 bases). CDR1 and CDR2 from the germline V gene are MNHNS and SASEGT. CDR3 size: 13 residues. The V end was cut by 6 bases, the J end by 3 bases, with 12 bases between. The CDR3 DNA reads TGTGCCAGCAGGTTACAGGACCACTACGAGCAGTACTTC. The encoded protein is CASRLQDHYEQYF.

The V call is TRBV29-1, the J call TRBJ2-5; possible D gene TRBD1, 5 bases. The V end lost 7 bases, the J end lost 0 bases, and 18 bases lay between the germline ends. The CDR3 totals 15 residues. Germline CDR1 SQVTM, CDR2 ANQGSEA. The CDR3 region has the DNA TGCAGCGCCCGCCCCGGCTCAGGGAACCAAGAGACCCAGTACTTC. Its protein is CSARPGSGNQETQYF.

The CDR3 nucleotides read TGTGCCAGCAGCTTACCAAGAGGAGGCACCGGGGAGCTGTTTTTT. It yields the protein CASSLPRGGTGELFF. V usage is TRBV7-2 and J usage is TRBJ2-2; possibly TRBD2 for D (5 bases). The length of the CDR3 is 15 residues. From germline, CDR1 is SGHTA and CDR2 FQGNSA. V shed 2 bases and J shed 4 bases, with 11 bases lying between them.

The chain uses TRBV7-2 and TRBJ1-1; 8 nucleotides line up with TRBD1. In germline, CDR1 is SGHTA, CDR2 FQGNSA. The CDR3 extends over 15 amino acids. The V gene end was trimmed by 4 bases and the J gene end by 2 bases; junction bases not matched to a gene: 6. DNA of the CDR3: TGTGCCAGCAGCTCTTCGGGACAGGAAAACACTGAAGCTTTCTTT. This encodes CASSSSGQENTEAFF.